Listed below are T cell receptor beta chains from one sample, sequenced in a study of blood T cell repertoires in COVID-19. Generated by immunoSEQ multiplex PCR, the TCRdb table keeps only in-frame clones and is missing some. The sample holds around 250,000 clones, 84% seen once. Sample: peripheral blood. These TCRs come from a man aged 50 or older with active or convalescent COVID-19. Each CDR3 is given with its conserved first and last residue. The D gene is left open where the match is weak. The size of a clone is reported for some rows only, either as once, few or many, or as a class for expanded clones.

clone size,CDR3 length,V gene,J gene,D gene,CDR3 DNA,CDR3 protein
NA,13,TRBV5-4,TRBJ2-5,NA,TGTGCCAGCAGCTTGGCCGGGATCGAGACCCAGTACTTC,CASSLAGIETQYF
few,16,TRBV5-6,TRBJ1-5,NA,TGTGCCAGCAGCCCGGACGGAGGGCGGAGCAATCAGCCCCAGCATTTT,CASSPDGGRSNQPQHF
NA,14,TRBV6-5,TRBJ1-5,TRBD1,TGTGCCAGCATCACTGCAGGGGGCTGGCAGCCCCAGCATTTT,CASITAGGWQPQHF
NA,16,TRBV3-1/TRBV3-2,TRBJ1-4,TRBD1,TGTGCCAGCAGCCAAGTGGGGACAGGGTATAATGAAAAACTGTTTTTT,CASSQVGTGYNEKLFF
once,14,TRBV7-2,TRBJ2-3,TRBD2,TGTGCCAGCAGCTCGGGACTAGCGGGGGATACGCAGTATTTT,CASSSGLAGDTQYF
NA,13,TRBV18,TRBJ1-1,NA,TGTGCCAGCTCACCATTAGGGGACACTGAAGCTTTCTTT,CASSPLGDTEAFF
many,15,TRBV19,TRBJ1-5,NA,TGTGCCAGTCTACCTCACAAAGCGGGGAATCAGCCCCAGCATTTT,CASLPHKAGNQPQHF
NA,16,TRBV10-3,TRBJ1-2,TRBD1,TGTGCCATCAGTCCCGGGACAGGGGGTGCTACCTATGGCTACACCTTC,CAISPGTGGATYGYTF
NA,14,TRBV9,TRBJ1-3,NA,TGTGCCAGCAGCCAGGGTAGCTCTGGAAACACCATATATTTT,CASSQGSSGNTIYF
few,13,TRBV12-3/TRBV12-4,TRBJ1-1,NA,TGTGCCAGCACTGTAAGGGGGAACACTGAAGCTTTCTTT,CASTVRGNTEAFF
NA,15,TRBV2,TRBJ1-5,NA,TGTGCCAGCAGTCCCCCTTTGGTCCTAAATCAGCCCCAGCATTTT,CASSPPLVLNQPQHF
NA,13,TRBV28,TRBJ1-2,NA,TGTGCCAGCAGCCCTCCTGCGGGAATTGGCTACACCTTC,CASSPPAGIGYTF
few,18,TRBV5-4,TRBJ2-5,TRBD2,TGTGCCAGCAGCCTACCTGGGCCAGCGGGGGGCCGGGGTGAGACCCAGTACTTC,CASSLPGPAGGRGETQYF
NA,13,TRBV30,TRBJ1-2,NA,TGTGCCTGGAGTGATGTGGGGGGCTATGGCTACACCTTC,CAWSDVGGYGYTF
few,15,TRBV5-1,TRBJ1-4,NA,TGCGCCAGCAGCTCCCCAGGACACGGTGAAGAAAAACTGTTTTTT,CASSSPGHGEEKLFF
NA,13,TRBV27,TRBJ1-6,NA,TGTGCCAGCAGTTTGTCTTATAATTCACCCCTCCACTTT,CASSLSYNSPLHF